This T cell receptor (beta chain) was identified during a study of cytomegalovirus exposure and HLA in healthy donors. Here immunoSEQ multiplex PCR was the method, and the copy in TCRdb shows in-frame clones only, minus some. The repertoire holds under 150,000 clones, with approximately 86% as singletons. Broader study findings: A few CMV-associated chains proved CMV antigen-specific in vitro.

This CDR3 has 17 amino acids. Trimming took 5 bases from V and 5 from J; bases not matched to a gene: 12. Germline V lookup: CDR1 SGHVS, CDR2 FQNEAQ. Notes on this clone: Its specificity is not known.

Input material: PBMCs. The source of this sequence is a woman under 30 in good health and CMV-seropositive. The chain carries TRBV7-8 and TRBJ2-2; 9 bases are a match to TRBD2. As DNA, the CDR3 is TGTGCCAGCAGCCCTCACTGGCGGGGGGGCGGTACCGGGGAGCTGTTTTTT. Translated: CASSPHWRGGGTGELFF.